The entry below gives a single T cell receptor (beta chain) sequence along with its context. V dropped 3 bases and J dropped 3; count of bases not matched to a gene: 0. This CDR3 is built from 13 residues. From germline, CDR1 is MNHEY and CDR2 SMNVEV (reference sequence). This entry comes from a study of blood T cell repertoires in COVID-19. Study background: Italy, Spain and the United States were the sources of the convalescent and acute COVID-19 samples. T cells, B-cell-depleted T cells, or PBMCs provided the cDNA or gDNA that served as material.

In the original processing: Researchers report that nucleated cell counts were estimated from reference gene primer amplification. Assay: immunoSEQ multiplex PCR; the TCRdb copy retains only in-frame clones and omits some. Clone size and the V and J calls come from that table; the DNA yielded D and trimming. The sample lists fewer than 150,000 clones, about 90% occurring once. The source is a woman aged 60 to 75 with acute or convalescent COVID-19. The sequencing sample was made of peripheral blood. The chain combines TRBV27 with TRBJ2-7; TRBD2 agrees at 9 bases. The CDR3 region is CASSLREGYEQYF. The CDR3 coding sequence is TGTGCCAGCAGTTTGCGGGAGGGCTACGAGCAGTACTTC.